A single sample gave rise to the 19 T cell receptor beta chains below, sequenced in a study of blood T cells in healthy people across ages. A second PCR of roughly 6 to 12 cycles used a sample-barcoded 5' primer and a J-beta primer mix. Using its own MiXCR run on the 5' RACE reads, TCRdb lists one record per CDR3 protein. Among hundreds of thousands of distinct CDR3 sequences, 20% to 25% were seen once, and the ten largest hold more than 7.5%. These data were also filed under a second study, of T cells of mothers and their children.

The specimen sequenced was blood. The receptors were gathered from a boy younger than 18 in good health.

This clonotype was found a few times. This rearrangement joins TRBV12-3 or TRBV12-4 to TRBJ1-3; TRBD1 matches 7 bases. V was clipped by 5 bases and J by 4 bases; unmatched bases: 5. The CDR3 has 14 amino acids. Written as DNA, the CDR3 is TGTGCCAGCAGTATCAGGGGGGGGGGAAACACCATATATTTT. Amino acids: CASSIRGGGNTIYF.

Concerning this clonotype: A much larger clone differs by one base, so this may be a read error. The rearrangement joins TRBV6-1 to TRBJ2-5, with 11 nucleotides matching TRBD2. Germline V lookup: CDR1 MNHNS, CDR2 SASEGT. The CDR3 spans 13 residues. Unmatched junction bases numbered 1, after V lost 7 bases and J lost 3 bases. CDR3 bases: TGTGCCAGCAAGGGACTAGCGGAAGAGACCCAGTACTTC. Protein product: CASKGLAEETQYF.

The chain uses TRBV29-1 and TRBJ2-4; D uncertain. This CDR3 comprises 12 residues. The V end lost 7 bases, the J end lost 0 bases, and 7 bases lay between the germline ends. Germline V gene sequence: CDR1 SQVTM, CDR2 ANQGSEA. In DNA form, the CDR3 reads TGCAGCGCGAAGTTAGCCAAAAACATTCAGTACTTC. As protein: CSAKLAKNIQYF.

The rearrangement uses TRBV5-8 and TRBJ2-6; 9 nucleotides line up with TRBD1. Trimming at V came to 5 bases and at J to 1 base, leaving 7 bases not matched to a gene. There are 17 residues in the CDR3. The germline CDR1 and CDR2 sequences are SGHTS and YDEGEE. CDR3 nucleotides: TGTGCCAGCAGGCGGACAGGGGATTGGTCTGGGGCCAACGTCCTGACTTTC. Translated: CASRRTGDWSGANVLTF.

The rearrangement links TRBV6-6 to TRBJ1-3; D unclear. This CDR3 spans 10 amino acids. The germline V and J ends were trimmed by 2 bases and 12 bases, with 5 bases remaining between them. Germline CDR1 is MNHNY and CDR2 is SVGAGI (reference sequence). The CDR3 DNA reads as TGTGCCAGCAGTTACGATGTCATATATTTT. This gives the protein CASSYDVIYF.

This clonotype showed up many times. This chain links TRBV7-9 with TRBJ2-5, with TRBD2 identical over 11 bases. The germline V gene has CDR1 SEHNR and CDR2 FQNEAQ (reference sequence). The V segment lost 8 bases and the J segment 5 bases; nucleotides outside the gene matches: 1. This CDR3 region has 12 residues. The CDR3 coding sequence is TGTGCCAGCCGACTAGCGGGGGAGACCCAGTACTTC. Amino acids: CASRLAGETQYF.

The V and J genes are TRBV29-1 and TRBJ2-7; D unresolved. The V gene's germline CDR1 is SQVTM and CDR2 ANQGSEA. The CDR3 has 11 residues. V lost 7 bases to trimming and J lost 6 bases, with 13 bases between them. The DNA of the CDR3 is TGCAGCGCCCAGTCAGCAGGCGAGCAGTACTTC. Its translation is CSAQSAGEQYF.

This clonotype came up a few times. The chain couples TRBV5-1 to TRBJ1-1; D is unclear. The CDR3 consists of 15 residues. The V end lost 7 bases, the J end lost 4 bases, and 20 bases lay between the germline ends. Germline V CDR1 and CDR2: SGHRS, YFSETQ. The CDR3 region has the DNA TGCGCCAGCCGCGTGTATCCAGAACCGGGCACTGAAGCTTTCTTT. Encoded protein: CASRVYPEPGTEAFF.

This clonotype was counted between two and nine times. This chain connects TRBV9 to TRBJ2-7; D is ambiguous. CDR3 length: 10 residues. Germline V CDR1 and CDR2: SGDLS, YYNGEE. With 1 base removed from V and 7 bases from J, the gap between germline ends came to 3 bases. Here the CDR3 reads CASSVSEQYF. The CDR3 DNA sequence: TGTGCCAGCAGCGTAAGTGAGCAGTACTTC. The variable domain in full, completed from reference TRBV9 and TRBJ2-7, reads DSGVTQTPKHLITATGQRVTLRCSPRSGDLSVYWYQQSLDQGLQFLIQYYNGEERAKGNILERFSAQQFPDLHSELNLSSLELGDSALYFCASSVSEQYFGPGTRLTVT.

The rearrangement links TRBV7-9 to TRBJ2-4; D is undetermined. The CDR3 has 15 residues. V was trimmed by 1 base and J by 0 bases, leaving 7 bases between them. From germline, CDR1 is SEHNR and CDR2 FQNEAQ (reference sequence). CDR3 nucleotide sequence: TGTGCCAGCAGCTTAGGATATGAAGCCAAAAACATTCAGTACTTC. It is translated as CASSLGYEAKNIQYF.

The V gene is TRBV7-9, the J gene TRBJ2-5, with no clear D. The CDR3 consists of 17 residues. CDR1 is SEHNR and CDR2 is FQNEAQ in the germline V gene (reference sequence). V dropped 6 bases and J dropped 2 bases, with 22 bases sitting between them. Written as DNA, the CDR3 is TGTGCCAGCAGGGATAGACGGGCCTCTCGCGAACAAGAGACCCAGTACTTC. It codes for CASRDRRASREQETQYF. Complete variable domain (other parts from reference TRBV7-9 and TRBJ2-5): DTGVSQNPRHKITKRGQNVTFRCDPISEHNRLYWYRQTLGQGPEFLTYFQNEAQLEKSRLLSDRFSAERPKGSFSTLEIQRTEQGDSAMYLCASRDRRASREQETQYFGPGTRLLVL.

The rearrangement uses TRBV4-1 and TRBJ2-7; tentatively, D is TRBD1 or TRBD2 (6 bases each). V was trimmed by 0 bases and J by 4 bases, leaving 16 bases between them. Looked up from germline, CDR1 is MGHRA and CDR2 is YSYEKL. The CDR3 is made up of 16 amino acids. This chain's CDR3 is CASSQETGGPSYEQYF. DNA of the CDR3: TGCGCCAGCAGCCAAGAGACAGGAGGGCCTTCTTACGAGCAGTACTTC.

This clonotype was detected only once. This chain links TRBV9 with TRBJ2-3, with TRBD1 matching 7 bases. CDR1 is SGDLS, CDR2 YYNGEE, per germline. This CDR3 is 15 amino acids long. With 3 bases clipped from V and 1 base from J, the junction kept 5 bases outside the gene matches. As DNA, the CDR3 is TGTGCCAGCAGCGCCAGACAGGGCGGCACAGATACGCAGTATTTT. Translated, it gives CASSARQGGTDTQYF.

This clonotype showed up just a few times. This sequence joins TRBV12-5 and TRBJ1-1; D may be TRBD1 (5 bases). CDR3 length: 19 residues. V was trimmed by 7 bases and J by 0 bases, leaving 27 bases between them. The germline V gene has CDR1 LGHNT and CDR2 FRNRAP. The CDR3 DNA follows: TGTGCTAGTGTCATTGGTACCGTGGGGAGGGGAAGTATGAACACTGAAGCTTTCTTT. Translating gives CASVIGTVGRGSMNTEAFF.

The table lists this clonotype with a few counts. J is TRBJ2-5 and V is TRBV6-2 or TRBV6-3; D not resolved. TRBJ2-7 explains the end of the DNA better; the J call may be wrong. The CDR3 is made up of 17 amino acids. Germline V lookup: CDR1 MNHEY, CDR2 SVGEGT. The DNA of the CDR3 is TGTGCCAGCAGTTACACGAGACCGGGCCTCAGCTCCTACGAGCAGTACTTC. Protein sequence: CASSYTRPGLSSYEQYF.

Notes on this clonotype: The junction differs from germline at one of its ends, possibly a read error. The chain is built from TRBV5-1 and TRBJ2-5, with 7 bases identical to TRBD2. The CDR3 is 16 amino acids. Germline V gene lookup returns CDR1 SGHRS and CDR2 YFSETQ. The CDR3 loop reads CASSLSIAGVHETQHF. The DNA for the CDR3 is TGCGCCAGCAGCTTGTCGATCGCGGGAGTCCATGAGACCCAGCACTTC.

V is TRBV3-1 and J is TRBJ1-1; no clear D. Germline CDR1 reads LGHDT; CDR2 reads YNNKEL (reference sequence). V lost 0 bases, J lost 3 bases, and 17 bases lay in between. This CDR3 comprises 17 residues. The CDR3 DNA is TGTGCCAGCAGCCAAGAGGTGAGCCGAGGGATTTACACTGAAGCTTTCTTT. Translating it yields CASSQEVSRGIYTEAFF.

The sample holds a few counts of this clonotype. The J gene is TRBJ2-7, the V gene TRBV29-1; weak D call: TRBD2 (6 bases). This CDR3 is 14 amino acids long. The V end lost 5 bases, the J end lost 2 bases, and 16 bases lay between the germline ends. Germline V gives CDR1 SQVTM, CDR2 ANQGSEA. CDR3 residues: CSVWEEPNPYEQYF. Written as DNA, the CDR3 is TGCAGCGTTTGGGAGGAGCCTAACCCCTACGAGCAGTACTTC.

CDR3 sequence: CASSLAGGDTGELFF. CDR3 coding DNA: TGTGCCAGCAGCTTAGCCGGCGGGGACACCGGGGAGCTGTTTTTT. The J gene is TRBJ2-2, the V gene TRBV7-3, with a tentative D call TRBD2 (6 bases). From germline, CDR1 is SGHTA and CDR2 FQGTGA. V was clipped by 2 bases and J by 3 bases, with 10 bases between them. This CDR3 spans 15 amino acids.